This section outlines one T cell receptor (beta chain) sequence together with its context. Its target is unknown. V lost 6 bases to trimming and J lost 4 bases, with 16 bases between them. Per germline, CDR1 SGHKS and CDR2 YYEKEE (reference sequence). The CDR3 is 14 residues long. Assay used: immunoSEQ multiplex PCR; TCRdb lists only in-frame clones, some missing. The table has roughly 50,000 clones, 65% to 90% seen once. The time point was: pretreatment peripheral blood. The data originate from a study of PD-L1 blockade in urothelial cancer. Study background: Patients commenced intravenous atezolizumab, 1,200 mg every 3 weeks, at some point between 2013 and 2015. Men with urothelial cancer arising in the bladder made up about 90% of the roughly 30 patients. General study results and limits: Durable-benefit patients expanded tumor-associated blood clones more at 3 weeks.

This sample comprised PBMCs, obtained around atezolizumab (anti-PD-L1) treatment. The sequence was collected from a man in his sixties or seventies with urothelial cancer. The chain carries TRBV5-5 and TRBJ2-5; D is perhaps TRBD2 (7 bases). CDR3 sequence: CASNTGGAGETQYF. The CDR3 DNA reads as TGTGCCAGCAACACTGGGGGGGCCGGAGAGACCCAGTACTTC. Using reference TRBV5-5 and TRBJ2-5 for the parts outside the CDR3, the full variable domain is DAGVTQSPTHLIKTRGQQVTLRCSPISGHKSVSWYQQVLGQGPQFIFQYYEKEERGRGNFPDRFSARQFPNYSSELNVNALLLGDSALYLCASNTGGAGETQYFGPGTRLLVL.